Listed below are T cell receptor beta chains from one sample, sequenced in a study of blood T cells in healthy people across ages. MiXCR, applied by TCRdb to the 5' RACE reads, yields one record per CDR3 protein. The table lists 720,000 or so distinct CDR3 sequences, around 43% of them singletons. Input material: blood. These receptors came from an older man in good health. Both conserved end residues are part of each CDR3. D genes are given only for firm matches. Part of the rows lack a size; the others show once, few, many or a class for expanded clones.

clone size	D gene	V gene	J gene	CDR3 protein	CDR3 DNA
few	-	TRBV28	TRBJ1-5	CASSLYGGNQPQHF	TGTGCCAGCAGTTTATATGGGGGAAATCAGCCCCAGCATTTT
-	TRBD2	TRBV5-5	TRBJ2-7	CASSLLAGVLDEQYF	TGTGCCAGCAGCTTGCTTGCGGGAGTGTTGGACGAGCAGTACTTC
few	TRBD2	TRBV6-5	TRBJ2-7	CASREREGRYEQYF	TGTGCCAGCAGGGAGCGGGAGGGCCGCTACGAGCAGTACTTC
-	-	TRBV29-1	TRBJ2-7	CSVVAGTDEQYF	TGCAGCGTTGTGGCGGGTACCGATGAGCAGTACTTC
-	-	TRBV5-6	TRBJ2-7	CASSGLTGRGYEQYF	TGTGCCAGCAGCGGATTAACGGGACGGGGCTACGAGCAGTACTTC
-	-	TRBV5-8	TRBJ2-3	CASSPLGGQADTQYF	TGTGCCAGCAGCCCACTTGGGGGGCAGGCAGATACGCAGTATTTT
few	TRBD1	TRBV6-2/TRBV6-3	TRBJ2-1	CASSYHSGQGNNEQFF	TGTGCCAGCAGTTACCATTCTGGACAGGGGAACAATGAGCAGTTCTTC
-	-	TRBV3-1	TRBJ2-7	CASSQDGLEEQYF	TGTGCCAGCAGCCAAGATGGGCTAGAAGAGCAGTACTTC
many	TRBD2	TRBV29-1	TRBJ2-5	CSVASGSGETQYF	TGCAGCGTTGCTAGCGGGAGCGGTGAGACCCAGTACTTC
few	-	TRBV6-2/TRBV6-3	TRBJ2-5	CASSSQGLRGETQYF	TGTGCCAGCAGTTCCCAGGGCCTGAGAGGAGAGACCCAGTACTTC
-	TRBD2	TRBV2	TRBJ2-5	CASSGRLAGDSGRETQYF	TGTGCCAGCAGTGGTAGACTAGCGGGGGACTCCGGTCGGGAGACCCAGTACTTC
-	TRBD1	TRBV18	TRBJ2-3	CASSPRVGGSTDTQYF	TGTGCCAGCTCACCACGTGTAGGGGGCAGCACAGATACGCAGTATTTT
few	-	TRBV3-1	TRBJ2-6	CASSQERDTSGANVLTF	TGTGCCAGCAGCCAAGAAAGGGATACGTCTGGGGCCAACGTCCTGACTTTC
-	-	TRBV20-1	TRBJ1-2	CSAREIQGGGYTF	TGCAGTGCTAGAGAAATACAGGGAGGCGGCTACACCTTC
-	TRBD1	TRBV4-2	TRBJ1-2	CASSQGQVGGSNYGYTF	TGTGCCAGCAGCCAAGGTCAGGTAGGGGGCTCCAACTATGGCTACACCTTC
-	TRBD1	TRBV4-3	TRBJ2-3	CASSHRTGDGTQYF	TGCGCCAGCAGCCATCGTACAGGGGATGGTACGCAGTATTTT
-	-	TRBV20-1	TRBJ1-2	CSARWTEDGYTF	TGCAGTGCTAGGTGGACAGAGGATGGCTACACCTTC
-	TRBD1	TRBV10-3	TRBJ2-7	CAISEPGGRSYEQYF	TGTGCCATCAGTGAGCCAGGGGGTAGGTCCTACGAGCAGTACTTC
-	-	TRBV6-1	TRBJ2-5	CASSEEWGETQYF	TGTGCCAGCAGTGAAGAATGGGGGGAGACCCAGTACTTC
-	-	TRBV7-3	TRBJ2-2	CASSLVANRGGELFF	TGTGCCAGCAGCTTAGTGGCCAATCGAGGCGGGGAGCTGTTTTTT
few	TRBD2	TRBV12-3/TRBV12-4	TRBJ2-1	CASRISGSLHNEQFF	TGTGCCAGCAGAATCAGCGGGAGTCTGCACAATGAGCAGTTCTTC
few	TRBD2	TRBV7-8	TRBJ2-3	CASSQTSSGRATDTQYF	TGTGCCAGCAGCCAAACCTCTAGCGGGAGGGCCACAGATACGCAGTATTTT
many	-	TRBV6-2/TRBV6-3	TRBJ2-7	CASSYENYEQYF	TGTGCCAGCAGTTACGAGAACTACGAGCAGTACTTC
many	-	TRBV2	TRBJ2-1	CASSPRGSRYNEQFF	TGTGCCAGCAGTCCGCGAGGGTCTAGATACAATGAGCAGTTCTTC
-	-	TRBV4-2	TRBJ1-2	CASSLGDSANYGYTF	TGTGCCAGCAGCCTGGGAGACAGCGCTAACTATGGCTACACCTTC
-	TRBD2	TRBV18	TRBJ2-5	CASSPQTSGRMNEQYF	TGTGCCAGCTCACCACAGACTAGCGGGAGAATGAATGAGCAGTACTTC
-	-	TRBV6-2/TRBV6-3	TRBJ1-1	CASRINTEAFF	TGTGCCAGCAGAATTAACACTGAAGCTTTCTTT
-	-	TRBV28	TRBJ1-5	CAWGAASYNQPQHF	TGTGCCTGGGGGGCAGCTAGTTACAATCAGCCCCAGCATTTT
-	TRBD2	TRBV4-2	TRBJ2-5	CASSFRLAGDQETQYF	TGTGCCAGCAGCTTTAGACTAGCGGGGGACCAAGAGACCCAGTACTTC
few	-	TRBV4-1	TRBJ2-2	CASSQEQLNTGELFF	TGCGCCAGCAGCCAAGAACAGCTGAACACCGGGGAGCTGTTTTTT
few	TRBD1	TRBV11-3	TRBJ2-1	CASSLEGQGAHEQFF	TGTGCCAGCAGCTTAGAGGGACAGGGGGCCCATGAGCAGTTCTTC
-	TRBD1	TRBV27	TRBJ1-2	CASSDFGTGNYYGYTF	TGTGCCAGCAGTGATTTTGGGACAGGGAACTACTATGGCTACACCTTC
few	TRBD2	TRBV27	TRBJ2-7	CASSLLAGVLANEQYF	TGTGCCAGCAGTTTGCTAGCGGGAGTCCTTGCTAACGAGCAGTACTTC
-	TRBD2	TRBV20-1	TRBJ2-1	CSASPKPTSGGVGLNEQFF	TGCAGTGCTAGCCCGAAACCTACTAGCGGGGGGGTGGGTCTCAATGAGCAGTTCTTC
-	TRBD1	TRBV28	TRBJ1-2	CASSFQGENYGYTF	TGTGCCAGCAGTTTTCAGGGGGAAAACTATGGCTACACCTTC
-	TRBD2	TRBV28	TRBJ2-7	CASSLFAGASYEQYF	TGTGCCAGCAGTTTGTTTGCGGGAGCTTCCTACGAGCAGTACTTC
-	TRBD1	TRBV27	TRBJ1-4	CASSSSPGTGEKLFF	TGTGCCAGCAGTTCCTCACCCGGGACAGGGGAAAAACTGTTTTTT
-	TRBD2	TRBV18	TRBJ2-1	CASSPGTGGPADEQFF	TGTGCCAGCTCACCGGGGACGGGGGGGCCAGCCGATGAGCAGTTCTTC
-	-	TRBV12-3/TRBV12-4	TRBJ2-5	CASSFSPSRGETQYF	TGTGCCAGCAGTTTTTCCCCATCGAGGGGGGAGACCCAGTACTTC
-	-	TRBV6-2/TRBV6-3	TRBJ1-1	CASRTRGRTIEAFF	TGTGCCAGCAGGACTCGGGGGCGCACCATTGAAGCTTTCTTT
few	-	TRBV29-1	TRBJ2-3	CSVEPGGTDTQYF	TGCAGCGTTGAACCAGGGGGCACAGATACGCAGTATTTT
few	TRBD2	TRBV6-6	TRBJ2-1	CASSLGTSGSQNEQFF	TGTGCCAGCAGTTTGGGGACTAGCGGGAGTCAGAATGAGCAGTTCTTC
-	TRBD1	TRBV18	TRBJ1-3	CASSPGQGSSNTIYF	TGTGCCAGCTCACCCGGACAGGGGTCCTCGAACACCATATATTTT
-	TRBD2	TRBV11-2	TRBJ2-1	CASSSAGTSGGAGEQFF	TGTGCCAGCAGCAGTGCCGGGACTAGCGGGGGGGCCGGTGAGCAGTTCTTC
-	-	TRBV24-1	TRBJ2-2	CATSHRATGELFF	TGTGCCACCAGCCACAGGGCAACCGGGGAGCTGTTTTTT
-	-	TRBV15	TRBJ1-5	CATSYGVSNQPQHF	TGTGCCACCAGTTACGGAGTTAGCAATCAGCCCCAGCATTTT
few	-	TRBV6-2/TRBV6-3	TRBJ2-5	CASRKEGWGQETQYF	TGTGCCAGCAGAAAGGAGGGGTGGGGACAAGAGACCCAGTACTTC
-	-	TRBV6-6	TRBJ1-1	CASKRQRATEAFF	TGTGCCAGCAAGCGGCAGAGGGCAACTGAAGCTTTCTTT
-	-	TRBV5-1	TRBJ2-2	CASSTGQYTGELFF	TGCGCCAGCAGCACCGGACAGTACACCGGGGAGCTGTTTTTT
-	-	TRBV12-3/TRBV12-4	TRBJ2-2	CASSLTAGVNTGELFF	TGTGCCAGCAGTTTAACGGCAGGCGTGAACACCGGGGAGCTGTTTTTT
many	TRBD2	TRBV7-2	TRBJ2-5	CASSSGLATETQYF	TGTGCCAGCAGCTCGGGACTAGCGACGGAGACCCAGTACTTC
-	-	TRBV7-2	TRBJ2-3	CASSLALRGDTQYF	TGTGCCAGCAGCTTAGCGCTCAGGGGAGATACGCAGTATTTT
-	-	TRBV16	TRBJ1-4	CASLPRGTVDEKLFF	TGTGCCAGCCTCCCAAGAGGGACGGTGGATGAAAAACTGTTTTTT
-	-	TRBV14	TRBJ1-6	CASSQAFGPNSPLHF	TGTGCCAGCAGCCAAGCCTTCGGGCCCAATTCACCCCTCCACTTT